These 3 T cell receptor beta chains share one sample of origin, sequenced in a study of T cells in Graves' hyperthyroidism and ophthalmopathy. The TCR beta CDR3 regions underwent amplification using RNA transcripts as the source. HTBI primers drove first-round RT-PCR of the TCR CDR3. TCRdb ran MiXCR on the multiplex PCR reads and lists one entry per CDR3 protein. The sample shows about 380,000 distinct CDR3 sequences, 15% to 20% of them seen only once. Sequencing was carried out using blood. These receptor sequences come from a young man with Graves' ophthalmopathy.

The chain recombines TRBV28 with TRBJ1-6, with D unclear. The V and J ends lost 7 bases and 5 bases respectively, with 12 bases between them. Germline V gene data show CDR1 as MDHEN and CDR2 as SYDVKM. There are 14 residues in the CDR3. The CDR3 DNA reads TGTGCCAGCACCCCGTTGGGAAATAATTCACCCCTCCACTTT. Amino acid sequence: CASTPLGNNSPLHF.

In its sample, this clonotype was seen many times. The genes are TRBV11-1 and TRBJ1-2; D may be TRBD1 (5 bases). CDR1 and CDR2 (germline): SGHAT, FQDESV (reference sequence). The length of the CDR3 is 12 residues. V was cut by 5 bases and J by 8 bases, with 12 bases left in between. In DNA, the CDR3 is TGTGCCAGCAGCCAAGGGACGGAAGGCTACACCTTC. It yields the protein CASSQGTEGYTF.

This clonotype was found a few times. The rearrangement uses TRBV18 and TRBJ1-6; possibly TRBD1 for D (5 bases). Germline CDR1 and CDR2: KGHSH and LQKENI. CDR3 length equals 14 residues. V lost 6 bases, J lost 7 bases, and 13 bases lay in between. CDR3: CASSGALGNSPLHF. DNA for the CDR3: TGTGCCAGCTCCGGGGCTCTTGGGAATTCACCCCTCCACTTT. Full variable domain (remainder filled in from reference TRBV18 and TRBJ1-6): NAGVMQNPRHLVRRRGQEARLRCSPMKGHSHVYWYRQLPEEGLKFMVYLQKENIIDESGMPKERFSAEFPKEGPSILRIQQVVRGDSAAYFCASSGALGNSPLHFGNGTRLTVT.